This T cell receptor beta chain was recorded in a study of T cells in Graves' hyperthyroidism and ophthalmopathy. About the research overall: It was at initial diagnosis, before any treatment, that peripheral blood was collected.

The CDR3 regions of TCR beta were amplified from RNA transcripts. With the HTBI primer set, the TCR CDR3 went through a first round of RT-PCR. TCRdb passed the multiplex PCR reads through MiXCR, listing each CDR3 protein once. The sample holds hundreds of thousands of distinct CDR3 sequences, more than 30% seen once. From roughly 10 ml of fresh peripheral blood, PBMCs were isolated. This clonotype was detected ten times or more. This TCR came from a man between 18 and 29 years old with Graves' hyperthyroidism. The sequenced sample consisted of blood.

The CDR3 protein is CASSDGTGGTEAFF. CDR3 nucleotide sequence: TGCGCCAGCAGCGACGGGACAGGGGGCACTGAAGCTTTCTTT. V gene TRBV5-1 combines with J gene TRBJ1-1, with TRBD1 matching over 11 bases. CDR3 length: 14 amino acids. V dropped 4 bases and J dropped 4; count of bases not matched to a gene: 3. Per the germline V gene, CDR1 is SGHRS and CDR2 is YFSETQ. Looking up the rest from reference TRBV5-1 and TRBJ1-1 gives the full variable domain: KAGVTQTPRYLIKTRGQQVTLSCSPISGHRSVSWYQQTPGQGLQFLFEYFSETQRNKGNFPGRFSGRQFSNSRSEMNVSTLELGDSALYLCASSDGTGGTEAFFGQGTRLTVV.